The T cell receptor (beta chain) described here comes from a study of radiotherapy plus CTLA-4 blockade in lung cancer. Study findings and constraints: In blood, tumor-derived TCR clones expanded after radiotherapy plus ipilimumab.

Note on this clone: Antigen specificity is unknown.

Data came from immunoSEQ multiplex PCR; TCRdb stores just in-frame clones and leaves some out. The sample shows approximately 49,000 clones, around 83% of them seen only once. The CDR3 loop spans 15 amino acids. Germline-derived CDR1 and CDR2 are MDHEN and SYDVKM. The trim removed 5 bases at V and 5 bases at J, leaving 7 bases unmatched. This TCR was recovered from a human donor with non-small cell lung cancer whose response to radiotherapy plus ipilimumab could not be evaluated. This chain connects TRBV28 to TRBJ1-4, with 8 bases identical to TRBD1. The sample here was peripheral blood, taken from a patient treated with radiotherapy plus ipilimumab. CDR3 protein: CASSPAGQGNEKLFF. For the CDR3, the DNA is TGTGCCAGCAGTCCCGCCGGACAGGGAAATGAAAAACTGTTTTTT.